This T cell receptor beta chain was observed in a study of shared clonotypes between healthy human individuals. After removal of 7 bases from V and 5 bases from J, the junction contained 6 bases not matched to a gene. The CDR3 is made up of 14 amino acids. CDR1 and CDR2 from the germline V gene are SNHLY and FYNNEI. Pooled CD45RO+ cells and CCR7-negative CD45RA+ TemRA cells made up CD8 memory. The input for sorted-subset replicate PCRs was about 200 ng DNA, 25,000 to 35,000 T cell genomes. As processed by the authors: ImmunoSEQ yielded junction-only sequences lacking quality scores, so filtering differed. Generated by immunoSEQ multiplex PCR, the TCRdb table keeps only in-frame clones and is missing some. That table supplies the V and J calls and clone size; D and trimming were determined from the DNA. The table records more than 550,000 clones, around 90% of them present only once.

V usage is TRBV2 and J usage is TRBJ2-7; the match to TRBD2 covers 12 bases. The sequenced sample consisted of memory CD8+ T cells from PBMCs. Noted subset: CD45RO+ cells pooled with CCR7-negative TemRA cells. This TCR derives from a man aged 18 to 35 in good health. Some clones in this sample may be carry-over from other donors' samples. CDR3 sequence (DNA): TGTGCCAGCATTCGACTAGCGGGAGATGACGAGCAGTACTTC. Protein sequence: CASIRLAGDDEQYF.